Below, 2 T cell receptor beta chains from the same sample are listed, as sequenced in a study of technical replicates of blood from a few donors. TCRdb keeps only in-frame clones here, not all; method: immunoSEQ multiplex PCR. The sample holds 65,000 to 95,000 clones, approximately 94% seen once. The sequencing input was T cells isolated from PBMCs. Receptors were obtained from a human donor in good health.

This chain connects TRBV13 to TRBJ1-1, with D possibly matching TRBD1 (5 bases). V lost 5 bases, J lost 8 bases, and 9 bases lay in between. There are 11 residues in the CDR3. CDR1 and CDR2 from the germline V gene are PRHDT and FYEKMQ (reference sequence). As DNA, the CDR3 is TGTGCCAGCAGCCACAGGCTCGAAGCTTTCTTT. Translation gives CASSHRLEAFF.

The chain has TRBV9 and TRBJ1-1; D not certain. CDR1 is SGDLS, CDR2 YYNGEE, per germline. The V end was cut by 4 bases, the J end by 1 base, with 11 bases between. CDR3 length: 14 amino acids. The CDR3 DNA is TGTGCCAGCAGCCCACGACTCGCGAACACTGAAGCTTTCTTT. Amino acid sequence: CASSPRLANTEAFF.